Shown below are 19 T cell receptor beta chains from a single sample sequenced in a study of shared clonotypes between healthy human individuals. Profiled with immunoSEQ multiplex PCR; TCRdb holds only in-frame clones, not every one. The repertoire consists of about 1 million clones, with 65% to 80% occurring once and the leading ten covering 1.4% to 1.5%. The sample comprised memory CD4+ T cells sorted from blood. The subset denotes: CD45RA-negative fraction. The receptors originated from a man younger than 35 in good health.

This clone appeared once. The rearrangement uses TRBV30 and TRBJ1-1; 10 nucleotides align to TRBD1. The V and J ends lost 3 bases and 6 bases, in that order; junction bases with no gene match: 1. Germline V gene sequence: CDR1 GTSNPN, CDR2 SVGIG (reference sequence). The CDR3 is 12 amino acids. CDR3 in DNA: TGTGCCTGGAGCGGGACAGGGGCTGAAGCTTTCTTT. Translating gives CAWSGTGAEAFF.

This chain joins TRBV6-1 and TRBJ2-2, with 10 bases identical to TRBD1. The CDR3 runs 15 residues. The V segment lost 6 bases and the J segment 6 bases; nucleotides outside the gene matches: 7. Germline assignment: CDR1 MNHNS and CDR2 SASEGT. For the CDR3, the DNA is TGTGCCAGCAGGGGACAGGGGATTGGTCCCGGGGAGCTGTTTTTT. It encodes CASRGQGIGPGELFF.

This clone was observed a handful of times. This rearrangement joins TRBV7-2 to TRBJ2-3; TRBD2 matches at 12 bases. Per the germline V gene, CDR1 is SGHTA and CDR2 is FQGNSA. CDR3 size: 17 residues. The V gene end was trimmed by 5 bases and the J gene end by 5 bases; junction bases not matched to a gene: 11. The CDR3 DNA follows: TGTGCCAGCAGCCCGGCCTCTAGCGGGAGGGGACAAGATACGCAGTATTTT. This gives the protein CASSPASSGRGQDTQYF.

Comment on this clone: Additional DNA sequences in this sample encode the identical CDR3. The chain recombines TRBV9 with TRBJ2-3; TRBD2 agrees at 10 bases. This CDR3 has 14 residues. Germline CDR1 SGDLS, CDR2 YYNGEE. Trimming cost V 2 bases and J 3 bases; bases outside gene matches: 0. CDR3 residues: CASSVSGRTDTQYF. CDR3 DNA: TGTGCCAGCAGCGTTAGCGGGAGGACAGATACGCAGTATTTT.

The chain combines TRBV4-3 with TRBJ2-4; 8 nucleotides match TRBD2. Germline V gene sequence: CDR1 LGHNA, CDR2 YSLEER. V was clipped by 0 bases and J by 6 bases; unmatched bases: 7. The CDR3 totals 16 residues. The CDR3: CASSQDVGAGGNIQYF. In DNA form, the CDR3 reads TGCGCCAGCAGCCAAGATGTTGGGGCGGGAGGAAACATTCAGTACTTC.

The rearrangement uses TRBV10-3 and TRBJ1-2; D call uncertain. The CDR3 is made up of 14 amino acids. Per the germline V gene, CDR1 is ENHRY and CDR2 is SYGVKD. With 0 bases removed from V and 4 bases from J, the gap between germline ends came to 9 bases. CDR3 loop: CAISESLASYGYTF. CDR3 nucleotides: TGTGCCATCAGTGAGTCGCTTGCTAGCTATGGCTACACCTTC.

This chain connects TRBV25-1 to TRBJ2-1; 7 bases align to TRBD1. Per germline, CDR1 MGHDK and CDR2 SYGVNS. V shed 7 bases, J shed 9 bases, and the junction held 12 bases outside the gene matches. This CDR3 region has 14 residues. This CDR3 reads CASNGDRGTGEQFF. For the CDR3, the DNA is TGTGCCAGCAATGGGGACAGAGGAACGGGTGAGCAGTTCTTC.

The chain combines TRBV4-2 with TRBJ2-7; 9 bases are a match to TRBD2. There are 16 residues in the CDR3. The germline gives CDR1 LGHNA, CDR2 YNFKEQ. The J segment lost 0 bases and the V segment lost 3 bases, leaving 6 bases of the junction unmatched. The CDR3 loop is CASSQGRTSDSYEQYF. The CDR3 bases are TGTGCCAGCAGCCAGGGACGGACTAGCGACTCCTACGAGCAGTACTTC.

The chain couples TRBV30 to TRBJ2-2; a possible D gene is TRBD1 (5 bases). V was clipped by 4 bases and J by 0 bases, with 9 bases between them. Per germline, CDR1 GTSNPN and CDR2 SVGIG (reference sequence). The CDR3 is made up of 14 amino acids. The CDR3 loop reads CAWMRQSNTGELFF. The DNA of the CDR3 is TGTGCCTGGATGAGACAGTCGAACACCGGGGAGCTGTTTTTT.

The chain recombines TRBV11-2 with TRBJ1-2; 9 bases are shared with TRBD1. V dropped 0 bases and J dropped 5; count of bases not matched to a gene: 10. CDR1 is SGHAT, CDR2 FQNNGV, per germline. The CDR3 is 17 residues long. CDR3 coding DNA: TGTGCCAGCAGCTTAGATCGATGGACAGGGGAAGCGTATGGCTACACCTTC. It yields the protein CASSLDRWTGEAYGYTF.

This clone was detected only once. DNA for the CDR3: TGCGCCAGCGAACCCTCGGGACTGGTAAACAATGAGCAGTTCTTC. The encoded protein is CASEPSGLVNNEQFF. The J gene is TRBJ2-1, the V gene TRBV5-1, with D tentatively TRBD2 (6 bases). The length of the CDR3 is 15 residues. V lost 7 bases, J lost 5 bases, and 19 bases lay in between. Germline CDR1 is SGHRS and CDR2 is YFSETQ.

V and J are TRBV2 and TRBJ2-7; TRBD1 agrees at 7 bases. The CDR3 sequence is 14 residues long. Germline V gene data show CDR1 as SNHLY and CDR2 as FYNNEI. The V and J ends lost 6 bases and 3 bases, in that order; junction bases with no gene match: 8. The CDR3 protein is CASSPGGKVYEQYF. CDR3 in DNA: TGTGCCAGCAGCCCAGGGGGAAAGGTCTACGAGCAGTACTTC.

The chain employs TRBV5-1 and TRBJ1-3; 8 bases match TRBD1. The CDR3 is made up of 17 amino acids. Germline CDR1 SGHRS, CDR2 YFSETQ. The V and J ends lost 0 bases and 4 bases, in that order; junction bases with no gene match: 9. The CDR3 coding sequence is TGCGCCAGCAGCTTGGCCGCCTTAGGACAGGGAGGAAACACCATATATTTT. It encodes CASSLAALGQGGNTIYF.

J is TRBJ2-2 and V is TRBV23-1; TRBD1 matches 10 bases. TRBV23-1 is an ORF, with its function uncertain. The CDR3 runs to 17 residues. V was clipped by 4 bases and J by 4 bases; unmatched bases: 9. CDR3 in amino acids: CASSRTPTGGSTGELFF. In DNA, the CDR3 is TGCGCCAGCAGTCGAACGCCGACAGGGGGCAGCACCGGGGAGCTGTTTTTT.

The chain carries TRBV7-3 and TRBJ2-5; 9 bases are a match to TRBD1. V dropped 5 bases and J dropped 4; count of bases not matched to a gene: 5. The germline CDR1 and CDR2 sequences are SGHTA and FQGTGA. The CDR3 runs 14 residues. In DNA form, the CDR3 reads TGTGCCAGCAGCCCAGGGACAGGGCTAGAGACCCAGTACTTC. This gives the protein CASSPGTGLETQYF.

V is TRBV14 and J is TRBJ2-1, with 8 positions matching TRBD1. The CDR3 loop spans 16 amino acids. V shed 2 bases, J shed 3 bases, and the junction held 6 bases outside the gene matches. The germline V gene has CDR1 SGHDN and CDR2 FVKESK. The CDR3 coding sequence is TGTGCCAGCAGCCAACCAGGGGGCGAACTCTACAATGAGCAGTTCTTC. Amino acids: CASSQPGGELYNEQFF.

The rearrangement links TRBV7-8 to TRBJ1-5; TRBD1 might be the D (5 bases). V was pared by 1 base and J by 0 bases, with 7 bases between. CDR3 length: 15 amino acids. CDR1 is SGHVS, CDR2 FQNEAQ, per germline. The CDR3 DNA follows: TGTGCCAGCAGCTTAGGCAGGGATAGCAATCAGCCCCAGCATTTT. This encodes CASSLGRDSNQPQHF.

This clone was detected a few times. This chain joins TRBV4-1 and TRBJ2-1; D possibly matches TRBD1 or TRBD2 (6 bases each). Germline lookup yields CDR1 MGHRA and CDR2 YSYEKL. The CDR3 runs 14 residues. Trimming removed 4 bases from V and 3 bases from J, with 10 bases in between. The DNA of the CDR3 is TGCGCCAGCAGCCGGGGGGCGGGCTACAATGAGCAGTTCTTC. Residues: CASSRGAGYNEQFF.

The chain links TRBV18 to TRBJ2-7; D perhaps matches TRBD2 (6 bases). V dropped 3 bases and J dropped 6 bases, with 15 bases sitting between them. The CDR3 is 14 residues long. Germline V gives CDR1 KGHSH, CDR2 LQKENI. The CDR3 spells CASSPLPSAVEQYF. The CDR3 coding sequence is TGTGCCAGCTCACCCCTCCCTAGCGCCGTCGAGCAGTACTTC.